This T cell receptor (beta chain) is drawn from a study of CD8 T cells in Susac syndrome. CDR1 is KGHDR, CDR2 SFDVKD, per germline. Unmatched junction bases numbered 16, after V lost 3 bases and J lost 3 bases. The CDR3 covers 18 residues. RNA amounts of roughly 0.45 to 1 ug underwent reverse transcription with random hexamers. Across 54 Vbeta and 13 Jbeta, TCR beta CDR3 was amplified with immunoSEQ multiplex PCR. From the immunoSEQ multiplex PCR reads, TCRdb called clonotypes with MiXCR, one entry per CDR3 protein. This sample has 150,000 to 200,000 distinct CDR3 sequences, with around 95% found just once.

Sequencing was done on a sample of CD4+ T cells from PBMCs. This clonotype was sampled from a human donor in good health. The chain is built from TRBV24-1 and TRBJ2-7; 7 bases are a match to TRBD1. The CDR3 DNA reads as TGTGCCACCAGTGATCTTCCGACGGGACAGAGGGGGTACTACGAGCAGTACTTC. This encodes CATSDLPTGQRGYYEQYF.